Described below is a single TCR beta chain sequence and its context. The data derive from a study of blood T cell repertoires in COVID-19. As for the study in general: The United States, Italy and Spain were the sources of the acute and convalescent COVID-19 samples.

Profiling relied on immunoSEQ multiplex PCR, and the TCRdb table lists in-frame clones only, not all of them. The sample holds a few hundred thousand clones, 87% seen once. The sample was peripheral blood. This receptor was identified in a woman younger than 35 who had recovered from COVID-19.

The chain's CDR3 is CASSEVLGNTIYF. CDR3 nucleotides: TGTGCCAGCAGTGAAGTCTTGGGAAACACCATATATTTT. The chain employs TRBV6-1 and TRBJ1-3; no definite D call. Trimming removed 1 base at V and 4 bases at J, with 5 bases between. The CDR3 runs to 13 residues. CDR1 and CDR2 from the germline V gene are MNHNS and SASEGT.